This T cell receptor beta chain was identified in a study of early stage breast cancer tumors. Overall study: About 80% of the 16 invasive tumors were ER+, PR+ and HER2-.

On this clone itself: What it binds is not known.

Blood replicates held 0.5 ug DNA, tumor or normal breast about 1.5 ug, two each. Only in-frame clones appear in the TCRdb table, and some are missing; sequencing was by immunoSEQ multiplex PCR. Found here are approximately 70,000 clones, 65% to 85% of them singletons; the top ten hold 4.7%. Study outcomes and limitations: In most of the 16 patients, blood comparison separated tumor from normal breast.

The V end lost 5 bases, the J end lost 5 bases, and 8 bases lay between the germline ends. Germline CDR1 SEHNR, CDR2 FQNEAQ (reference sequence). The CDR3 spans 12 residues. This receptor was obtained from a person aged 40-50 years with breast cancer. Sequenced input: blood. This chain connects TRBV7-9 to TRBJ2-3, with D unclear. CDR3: CASSLEVDTQYF. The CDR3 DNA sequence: TGTGCCAGCAGCCTCGAGGTAGATACGCAGTATTTT.